Shown below are 2 T cell receptor beta chains from a single sample sequenced in a study of T cell responses to AZD1222 COVID-19 vaccine. TCRdb's table, derived via immunoSEQ multiplex PCR, lists solely in-frame clones and lacks some. Of roughly 120,000 clones listed, roughly 90% are singletons. The material was peripheral blood, obtained on day 0 of AZD1222 vaccination. These receptor sequences come from an adult in good health.

The chain couples TRBV30 to TRBJ1-3; D perhaps matches TRBD1 (6 bases). Germline values: CDR1 GTSNPN, CDR2 SVGIG (reference sequence). CDR3 length: 14 residues. Trimming removed 2 bases at V and 7 bases at J, with 15 bases between. For the CDR3, the DNA is TGTGCCTGGAGTCGAAAGGCTACAGGGAACACCATATATTTT. This codes for CAWSRKATGNTIYF.

This clone was picked up one time. The chain carries TRBV19 and TRBJ1-2; tentatively, D is TRBD1 (5 bases). Germline V gene lookup returns CDR1 LNHDA and CDR2 SQIVND (reference sequence). Trimming stripped 3 bases from V and 7 bases from J, with 15 bases between. The CDR3 is 14 residues long. The CDR3 DNA is TGTGCCAGTAGTATCCTCAACCCGAGGGGTGGCTACACCTTC. It codes for CASSILNPRGGYTF.